This T cell receptor (beta chain) was identified in a study of blood T cell repertoires in COVID-19. Only in-frame clones appear in the TCRdb table, and some are missing; sequencing was by immunoSEQ multiplex PCR. The table lists about 77,000 clones, 80% of them singletons. The germline V gene encodes CDR1 KGHSH and CDR2 LQKENI. The CDR3 loop spans 15 amino acids. Germline trimming cut 2 bases from V and 4 bases from J; bases unmatched to any gene: 5. This TCR came from a woman in her seventies with acute or convalescent COVID-19. Specimen: peripheral blood. This chain uses TRBV18 with TRBJ1-5; 7 bases are a match to TRBD1. CDR3 loop: CASSPDRVDNQPQHF. CDR3 DNA: TGTGCCAGCTCACCAGACAGGGTTGATAATCAGCCCCAGCATTTT.